Shown below are 32 T cell receptor beta chains from a single sample sequenced in a study of CD8+ T cells in alopecia areata. Extracted from the samples, RNA was reverse transcribed into cDNA to serve as the sequencing template. The table came from immunoSEQ multiplex PCR; TCRdb's copy has only in-frame clones and leaves some out. The table lists 250,000 to 350,000 clones, roughly 60% of them singletons. Treatment denoted: oral pan-JAK inhibitor, 5-10 mg twice daily. This sample comprised CD4+ T cells sorted from blood, obtained between weeks 51 and 52, from a patient treated with tofacitinib. The receptors were gathered from a human donor with alopecia areata.

This rearrangement joins TRBV7-3 to TRBJ1-2; D may be TRBD1 (6 bases). The germline V gene encodes CDR1 SGHTA and CDR2 FQGTGA. This CDR3 contains 13 residues. V lost 5 bases to trimming and J lost 8 bases, with 15 bases between them. CDR3 DNA: TGTGCCAGCAGCCGAGACAGGCAAGGAGGCTACACCTTC. This sequence encodes CASSRDRQGGYTF.

This clone has only a few counts. This sequence joins TRBV7-9 and TRBJ2-5; 10 nucleotides line up with TRBD2. Germline CDR1 SEHNR, CDR2 FQNEAQ (reference sequence). With V trimmed by 1 base and J by 5 bases, 4 bases remained unmatched. The CDR3 spans 15 residues. CDR3 in DNA: TGTGCCAGCAGCTTAGGAGCGGGGGGGCCCGAGACCCAGTACTTC. Amino acid sequence: CASSLGAGGPETQYF.

The CDR3 is CSVGTGYEQYF. The CDR3 region has the DNA TGCAGCGTTGGGACCGGCTACGAGCAGTACTTC. The rearrangement joins TRBV29-1 to TRBJ2-7; D call uncertain. Germline CDR1 SQVTM, CDR2 ANQGSEA. V was cut by 4 bases and J by 3 bases, with 7 bases left in between. The CDR3 totals 11 residues.

Notes on this clone: The same CDR3 can be traced to other DNA sequences in this sample. This rearrangement joins TRBV6-6 to TRBJ1-2; D perhaps matches TRBD1 (5 bases). The CDR3 runs to 15 residues. Germline V gene sequence: CDR1 MNHNY, CDR2 SVGAGI (reference sequence). The V end lost 0 bases, the J end lost 5 bases, and 13 bases lay between the germline ends. CDR3 in amino acids: CASSYSWGGDYGYTF. Written as DNA, the CDR3 is TGTGCCAGCAGTTACTCCTGGGGAGGGGATTATGGCTACACCTTC.

The V and J genes are TRBV30 and TRBJ1-3, with TRBD1 identical over 7 bases. Trimming cost V 2 bases and J 0 bases; bases outside gene matches: 10. Per germline, CDR1 GTSNPN and CDR2 SVGIG (reference sequence). The CDR3 is 17 amino acids. The CDR3 sequence: CAWSPLDRLTSGNTIYF. The CDR3 bases are TGTGCCTGGAGTCCCCTGGACAGGCTCACCTCTGGAAACACCATATATTTT.

The chain couples TRBV7-3 to TRBJ1-5, with D perhaps TRBD1 (5 bases). CDR1 and CDR2 from the germline V gene are SGHTA and FQGTGA. The ends were cut back, 5 bases at V and 3 bases at J, with 14 bases in the middle. The length of the CDR3 is 15 residues. DNA for the CDR3: TGTGCCAGCAGCCAGGAGACAGATTCCAATCAGCCCCAGCATTTT. Translation gives CASSQETDSNQPQHF.

The chain links TRBV19 to TRBJ1-2; no clear D. The CDR3 is 14 residues long. The germline V gene has CDR1 LNHDA and CDR2 SQIVND (reference sequence). The germline V and J ends were trimmed by 3 bases and 3 bases, with 11 bases remaining between them. The CDR3 DNA reads as TGTGCCAGTAGTATTCAAGGGTCAGACTATGGCTACACCTTC. Translation: CASSIQGSDYGYTF.

V gene TRBV7-3 combines with J gene TRBJ2-5; D is unresolved. The CDR3 length is 13 residues. The germline V and J ends were trimmed by 0 bases and 5 bases, with 7 bases remaining between them. Germline V gives CDR1 SGHTA, CDR2 FQGTGA. CDR3 sequence: CASSLTLYETQYF. DNA of the CDR3: TGTGCCAGCAGCTTAACGTTGTACGAGACCCAGTACTTC.

This clone was observed a handful of times. The chain uses TRBV30 and TRBJ1-1; D is possibly TRBD1 (6 bases). The V end was cut by 2 bases, the J end by 4 bases, with 11 bases between. CDR1 is GTSNPN and CDR2 is SVGIG in the germline V gene (reference sequence). This CDR3 is 13 amino acids long. The CDR3 reads CAWSSTGTTEAFF. Here the CDR3 DNA reads TGTGCCTGGAGTTCTACAGGGACCACTGAAGCTTTCTTT.

The genes are TRBV18 and TRBJ1-2; D unclear. V lost 3 bases, J lost 11 bases, and 13 bases lay in between. Looked up from germline, CDR1 is KGHSH and CDR2 is LQKENI. This CDR3 has 12 amino acids. CDR3 DNA sequence: TGTGCCAGCTCACCCGAATCTGCCGGATACACCTTC. This codes for CASSPESAGYTF.

Regarding this clone: Different DNA sequences within this sample yield the same CDR3. The chain joins TRBV30 to TRBJ2-3; the D is unclear. From germline, CDR1 is GTSNPN and CDR2 SVGIG (reference sequence). CDR3 size: 14 residues. V was pared by 0 bases and J by 0 bases, with 7 bases between. The CDR3 is CAWSVLPSTDTQYF. The DNA of the CDR3 is TGTGCCTGGAGTGTACTCCCTAGCACAGATACGCAGTATTTT.

The chain carries TRBV4-3 and TRBJ2-3; D gene uncertain. V was shortened by 0 bases and J by 5 bases, with 9 bases between the two germline ends. This CDR3 spans 14 amino acids. Germline V gene lookup returns CDR1 LGHNA and CDR2 YSLEER. CDR3 sequence: CASSQDVNGDTQYF. CDR3 nucleotide sequence: TGCGCCAGCAGCCAAGATGTGAATGGAGATACGCAGTATTTT.

The rearrangement uses TRBV30 and TRBJ1-2, with 8 bases lining up with TRBD1. This CDR3 comprises 12 residues. J lost 8 bases, V lost 8 bases, and 10 bases had no gene match. Germline CDR1 reads GTSNPN; CDR2 reads SVGIG (reference sequence). CDR3 loop: CARHQGARGYTF. The CDR3 DNA sequence: TGTGCCCGCCATCAGGGGGCGCGAGGCTACACCTTC. The whole variable domain, filled in from reference TRBV30 and TRBJ1-2, reads SQTIHQWPATLVQPVGSPLSLECTVEGTSNPNLYWYRQAAGRGLQLLFYSVGIGQISSEVPQNLSASRPQDRQFILSSKKLLLSDSGFYLCARHQGARGYTFGSGTRLTVV.

The CDR3 coding sequence is TGTGCCAGCAGTGAACTCGTGACAGTCAACACTGAAGCTTTCTTT. This translates into CASSELVTVNTEAFF. The chain employs TRBV6-1 and TRBJ1-1, with D maybe TRBD1 (5 bases). This CDR3 spans 15 amino acids. V was trimmed by 2 bases and J by 2 bases, leaving 12 bases between them. The V gene's germline CDR1 is MNHNS and CDR2 SASEGT.

The chain links TRBV5-1 to TRBJ1-2, with TRBD1 matching over 7 bases. CDR1 is SGHRS, CDR2 YFSETQ, per germline. The CDR3 has 16 amino acids. Losses at the gene ends were 5 bases for V and 6 bases for J; bases not matched to a gene: 16. The CDR3 DNA follows: TGCGCCAGCAGTCCGACAGGGAGGGGGTTAGGAGATGGCTACACCTTC. Translation: CASSPTGRGLGDGYTF. Full variable domain (outside the CDR3, taken from reference TRBV5-1 and TRBJ1-2): KAGVTQTPRYLIKTRGQQVTLSCSPISGHRSVSWYQQTPGQGLQFLFEYFSETQRNKGNFPGRFSGRQFSNSRSEMNVSTLELGDSALYLCASSPTGRGLGDGYTFGSGTRLTVV.

This clone appeared once. The chain employs TRBV2 and TRBJ2-1; tentative D call: TRBD2 (6 bases). Germline CDR1 SNHLY, CDR2 FYNNEI. This CDR3 region has 12 residues. Trimming cost V 8 bases and J 1 base, with 6 bases left between them. The CDR3 spells CASGGSYNEQFF. In DNA, the CDR3 is TGTGCCAGCGGGGGGTCCTACAATGAGCAGTTCTTC.

The J gene is TRBJ2-3, the V gene TRBV29-1; D is unclear. The germline V gene has CDR1 SQVTM and CDR2 ANQGSEA. The V and J ends lost 6 bases and 5 bases respectively, with 9 bases between them. The CDR3 consists of 11 residues. CDR3 coding DNA: TGCAGCGTCTTGACCCAAGATACGCAGTATTTT. This codes for CSVLTQDTQYF.

In this sample, this clone turned up many times. The CDR3 sequence: CASRTSAGNTIYF. In DNA, the CDR3 is TGTGCCAGTAGAACATCGGCGGGAAACACCATATATTTT. V is TRBV19 and J is TRBJ1-3; no definite D call. The germline V and J ends were trimmed by 6 bases and 4 bases, with 10 bases remaining between them. This CDR3 has 13 amino acids. The germline gives CDR1 LNHDA, CDR2 SQIVND (reference sequence).

The chain combines TRBV29-1 with TRBJ1-2; the D is unclear. Germline V gene lookup returns CDR1 SQVTM and CDR2 ANQGSEA. Trimming stripped 3 bases from V and 8 bases from J, with 10 bases between. This CDR3 comprises 11 residues. The CDR3 sequence: CSVDSPGGYTF. CDR3 nucleotide sequence: TGCAGCGTTGATTCCCCTGGGGGCTACACCTTC.

In DNA form, the CDR3 reads TGTGCCACCTGGAGGGTTCCGAATTCACCCCTCCACTTT. Residues: CATWRVPNSPLHF. The V call is TRBV6-5, the J call TRBJ1-6; D uncertain. V was pared by 10 bases and J by 7 bases, with 14 bases between. The length of the CDR3 is 13 residues. The germline V gene encodes CDR1 MNHEY and CDR2 SVGAGI.

This chain uses TRBV30 with TRBJ2-1; TRBD2 is a possible D gene (5 bases). Trimming took 7 bases from V and 5 from J, leaving 12 bases between them. There are 12 residues in the CDR3. Germline assignment: CDR1 GTSNPN and CDR2 SVGIG (reference sequence). The CDR3 protein is CAFSVDHNEQFF. DNA of the CDR3: TGTGCCTTTAGCGTGGATCACAATGAGCAGTTCTTC.

In this sample, this clone turned up a few times. The chain is built from TRBV7-9 and TRBJ1-6; 9 positions match TRBD1. This CDR3 is built from 18 residues. V gave up 3 bases and J gave up 0 bases; unmatched junction bases: 6. Germline V gives CDR1 SEHNR, CDR2 FQNEAQ (reference sequence). The CDR3 DNA follows: TGTGCCAGCAGCTTCGGGACAGGGACTAGCTCCTATAATTCACCCCTCCACTTT. This codes for CASSFGTGTSSYNSPLHF. Together with reference TRBV7-9 and TRBJ1-6, the CDR3 gives the full variable domain: DTGVSQNPRHKITKRGQNVTFRCDPISEHNRLYWYRQTLGQGPEFLTYFQNEAQLEKSRLLSDRFSAERPKGSFSTLEIQRTEQGDSAMYLCASSFGTGTSSYNSPLHFGNGTRLTVT.

This sequence joins TRBV4-3 and TRBJ2-7; D possibly corresponds to TRBD2 (6 bases). Germline V CDR1 and CDR2: LGHNA, YSLEER. V was pared by 1 base and J by 6 bases, with 19 bases between. The CDR3 is made up of 16 amino acids. This CDR3 is CASSQVLRGFGGEQYF. The CDR3 DNA sequence: TGCGCCAGCAGCCAAGTGTTAAGGGGATTCGGGGGCGAGCAGTACTTC.

The chain employs TRBV30 and TRBJ1-5, with D hard to call. The CDR3 is made up of 14 amino acids. The germline V and J ends were trimmed by 0 bases and 2 bases, with 8 bases remaining between them. Germline V gene lookup returns CDR1 GTSNPN and CDR2 SVGIG (reference sequence). DNA of the CDR3: TGTGCCTGGAGTGTACGGGCGGGCAATCAGCCCCAGCATTTT. Its protein product is CAWSVRAGNQPQHF.

The chain recombines TRBV29-1 with TRBJ2-2; possibly TRBD1 for D (6 bases). The V gene's germline CDR1 is SQVTM and CDR2 ANQGSEA. The CDR3 sequence is 13 residues long. Trimming cost V 6 bases and J 7 bases, with 15 bases left between them. CDR3 nucleotide sequence: TGCAGCGTCGATAAAGGGGGAGTCGGGGAGCTGTTTTTT. It encodes CSVDKGGVGELFF.

The DNA of the CDR3 is TGTGCCAGCACTCGACGGGAGACCCAGTACTTC. Translated, it gives CASTRRETQYF. The chain is built from TRBV2 and TRBJ2-5; the D is unclear. V was pared by 7 bases and J by 5 bases, with 8 bases between. This CDR3 is built from 11 residues. Germline CDR1 and CDR2: SNHLY and FYNNEI.

The chain is built from TRBV7-2 and TRBJ2-2; 8 nucleotides match TRBD1. After removal of 5 bases from V and 3 bases from J, the junction contained 8 bases not matched to a gene. The CDR3 loop spans 16 amino acids. Germline V CDR1 and CDR2: SGHTA, FQGNSA. The CDR3 protein is CASSPQGALDTGELFF. The CDR3 DNA reads TGTGCCAGCAGCCCGCAGGGGGCGCTGGACACCGGGGAGCTGTTTTTT.

The V call is TRBV30, the J call TRBJ2-5; no clear D. CDR1 and CDR2 from the germline V gene are GTSNPN and SVGIG (reference sequence). V lost 4 bases to trimming and J lost 4 bases, with 16 bases between them. The CDR3 is 14 residues long. The DNA of the CDR3 is TGTGCCTGGAACCAGCTAAAGGGCAGAGAGACCCAGTACTTC. It specifies CAWNQLKGRETQYF.

The gene calls are TRBV2 and TRBJ1-2, with TRBD1 matching over 8 bases. From germline, CDR1 is SNHLY and CDR2 FYNNEI. The ends lost 6 bases at V and 8 bases at J; junction bases unmatched: 11. CDR3 length: 14 residues. CDR3 protein: CASRGDRTSWGYTF. The CDR3, as DNA: TGTGCCAGCAGGGGGGACAGGACCTCCTGGGGCTACACCTTC.

In this sample, this clone turned up once. The chain recombines TRBV2 with TRBJ1-2, with D possibly matching TRBD1 (5 bases). The CDR3 loop spans 12 amino acids. V was trimmed by 4 bases and J by 2 bases, leaving 5 bases between them. Germline V gene lookup returns CDR1 SNHLY and CDR2 FYNNEI. CDR3 DNA: TGTGCCAGCAGTGCAGGGAACTATGGCTACACCTTC. It specifies CASSAGNYGYTF.

The rearrangement uses TRBV11-2 and TRBJ2-4; perhaps TRBD1 as D (5 bases). V was shortened by 1 base and J by 9 bases, with 16 bases between the two germline ends. CDR1 SGHAT and CDR2 FQNNGV come from the germline V gene. This CDR3 spans 15 amino acids. CDR3 nucleotides: TGTGCCAGCAGCTTAGTCCAGGGTCAAAGGGGCATTCAGTACTTC. Amino acid sequence: CASSLVQGQRGIQYF.

The chain links TRBV18 to TRBJ1-6, with D possibly TRBD1 on 5 matching bases. Trimming stripped 3 bases from V and 6 bases from J, with 6 bases between. Germline V gene data show CDR1 as KGHSH and CDR2 as LQKENI. This CDR3 has 13 amino acids. CDR3 nucleotides: TGTGCCAGCTCACCCGACAGTAATTCACCCCTCCACTTT. Translation: CASSPDSNSPLHF.